A single sample gave rise to the 27 T cell receptor beta chains below, sequenced in a study of blood T cell repertoires in COVID-19. The protocol was immunoSEQ multiplex PCR, while the TCRdb copy is restricted to in-frame clones and leaves out a portion. This sample has approximately 180,000 clones, with around nine tenths found just once. The sequenced sample consisted of peripheral blood. The receptors stem from a man aged 40-49 years with active or convalescent COVID-19.

The J gene is TRBJ1-2, the V gene TRBV6-5; TRBD1 might be the D (6 bases). V lost 7 bases to trimming and J lost 1 base, with 16 bases between them. Germline CDR1 is MNHEY and CDR2 is SVGAGI. CDR3 length equals 15 residues. CDR3 bases: TGTGCCAGCAAACCTGGGGGGGCCATTAACTATGGCTACACCTTC. Translating it yields CASKPGGAINYGYTF.

The V gene is TRBV12-5, the J gene TRBJ2-3, with D perhaps TRBD1 (6 bases). The length of the CDR3 is 13 residues. V was trimmed by 4 bases and J by 4 bases, leaving 9 bases between them. The germline CDR1 and CDR2 sequences are LGHNT and FRNRAP. CDR3 bases: TGTGCTAGTGGTTCCTCAGGGGCAGATACGCAGTATTTT. Encoded protein: CASGSSGADTQYF. The variable domain in full, completed from reference TRBV12-5 and TRBJ2-3, reads DARVTQTPRHKVTEMGQEVTMRCQPILGHNTVFWYRQTMMQGLELLAYFRNRAPLDDSGMPKDRFSAEMPDATLATLKIQPSEPRDSAVYFCASGSSGADTQYFGPGTRLTVL.

V is TRBV6-2 or TRBV6-3 and J is TRBJ1-1; D not certain. Between the trimmed V and J ends, which lost 0 bases and 5 bases, there was a span of 10 bases. CDR1 is MNHEY and CDR2 is SVGEGT in the germline V gene. The CDR3 has 14 residues. The CDR3 DNA follows: TGTGCCAGCAGTTACTCCCAGGTAACGACTGAAGCTTTCTTT. Its protein is CASSYSQVTTEAFF.

The genes are TRBV5-1 and TRBJ2-7; TRBD2 matches at 10 bases. The CDR3 length is 15 residues. V trimming: 0 bases; J trimming: 4 bases; junction bases outside the gene matches: 4. Germline lookup yields CDR1 SGHRS and CDR2 YFSETQ. The CDR3 DNA is TGCGCCAGCAGCTTGGTCACTAGCGGGACATACGAGCAGTACTTC. It yields the protein CASSLVTSGTYEQYF.

CDR3 protein: CASSQVQQGAKGANVLTF. CDR3 DNA sequence: TGCGCCAGCAGCCAAGTTCAACAGGGGGCGAAAGGGGCCAACGTCCTGACTTTC. The rearrangement uses TRBV4-3 and TRBJ2-6; TRBD1 aligns across 9 bases. With 1 base clipped from V and 4 bases from J, the junction kept 8 bases outside the gene matches. Per germline, CDR1 LGHNA and CDR2 YSLEER. The CDR3 length is 18 residues.

This clone has only a few counts. The chain has TRBV7-9 and TRBJ2-7; 8 bases are a match to TRBD1. The CDR3 length is 13 residues. V was pared by 5 bases and J by 7 bases, with 7 bases of the junction left unmatched. Germline V CDR1 and CDR2: SEHNR, FQNEAQ (reference sequence). The CDR3 DNA follows: TGTGCCAGCAGCCCGGATTGGACAGGGGAGCAGTACTTC. This codes for CASSPDWTGEQYF.

In this sample, this clone turned up a few times. The genes are TRBV7-8 and TRBJ2-1, with D hard to call. Trimming shortened V by 3 bases and J by 7 bases, and 4 bases separated the two germline ends. The CDR3 sequence is 11 residues long. Germline V CDR1 and CDR2: SGHVS, FQNEAQ. The CDR3: CASSFRNEQFF. CDR3 in DNA: TGTGCCAGCAGCTTTCGGAATGAGCAGTTCTTC.

This CDR3 reads CASSPGRGSEAFF. CDR3 sequence (DNA): TGCGCCAGCAGTCCCGGCAGGGGGAGTGAAGCTTTCTTT. This sequence joins TRBV5-1 and TRBJ1-1, with 7 bases that match TRBD1. The ends lost 5 bases at V and 7 bases at J; junction bases unmatched: 8. The CDR3 sequence is 13 residues long. Germline CDR1 SGHRS, CDR2 YFSETQ.

This chain links TRBV7-2 with TRBJ2-7; no reliable D call. V dropped 2 bases and J dropped 0 bases, with 8 bases sitting between them. Per germline, CDR1 SGHTA and CDR2 FQGNSA. CDR3 length: 14 residues. The CDR3 is CASSLRAFSYEQYF. The DNA for the CDR3 is TGTGCCAGCAGCTTACGAGCGTTCTCCTACGAGCAGTACTTC. Together with reference TRBV7-2 and TRBJ2-7, the CDR3 gives the full variable domain: GAGVSQSPSNKVTEKGKDVELRCDPISGHTALYWYRQSLGQGLEFLIYFQGNSAPDKSGLPSDRFSAERTGGSVSTLTIQRTQQEDSAVYLCASSLRAFSYEQYFGPGTRLTVT.

The chain recombines TRBV7-2 with TRBJ2-1, with TRBD2 identical over 8 bases. The CDR3 sequence is 14 residues long. V lost 3 bases and J lost 9; bases outside the gene matches: 7. The germline V gene encodes CDR1 SGHTA and CDR2 FQGNSA. DNA of the CDR3: TGTGCCAGCAGCTTGGGACTAGAGGAAAGTGAGCAGTTCTTC. Its translation is CASSLGLEESEQFF.

V usage is TRBV27 and J usage is TRBJ1-4, with a weak D call TRBD1 (6 bases). From germline, CDR1 is MNHEY and CDR2 SMNVEV (reference sequence). CDR3 size: 13 residues. Trimming took off 8 bases at V and 8 bases at J, with 15 bases between the two ends. In nucleotides, the CDR3 is TGTGCCAGCCGCTTGGGGGGGGGCGAAAAACTGTTTTTT. Protein product: CASRLGGGEKLFF.

CDR3 DNA sequence: TGTGCCAGTAGTATATTACCGGTGGTGGCGGGAGTTGTCGACGAGCAGTACTTC. This gives the protein CASSILPVVAGVVDEQYF. The chain couples TRBV19 to TRBJ2-7, with 7 positions matching TRBD2. The V gene's germline CDR1 is LNHDA and CDR2 SQIVND (reference sequence). V lost 2 bases and J lost 5; bases outside the gene matches: 18. The CDR3 is made up of 18 amino acids.

The rearrangement uses TRBV7-6 and TRBJ2-7, with a weak D call TRBD1 (5 bases). V shed 2 bases and J shed 6 bases, with 17 bases lying between them. Germline assignment: CDR1 SGHVS and CDR2 FNYEAQ. This CDR3 has 15 residues. CDR3 sequence: CASSLTTQGFGEQYF. In DNA, the CDR3 is TGTGCCAGCAGCTTAACGACCCAGGGTTTCGGCGAGCAGTACTTC.

This rearrangement joins TRBV5-1 to TRBJ1-4, with D perhaps matching TRBD1 (6 bases). Germline V CDR1 and CDR2: SGHRS, YFSETQ. The CDR3 totals 15 residues. V lost 4 bases and J lost 3, with 13 bases in between. The DNA of the CDR3 is TGCGCCAGCAGCACCGGACAGAGCTCTAATGAAAAACTGTTTTTT. Translated, it gives CASSTGQSSNEKLFF.

V and J are TRBV27 and TRBJ2-5, with a tentative D call TRBD2 (6 bases). The CDR3 spans 15 residues. CDR1 is MNHEY and CDR2 is SMNVEV in the germline V gene (reference sequence). Trimming shortened V by 4 bases and J by 2 bases, and 14 bases separated the two germline ends. The CDR3 DNA reads TGTGCCAGCAGTTCATTAGCGGATGGTCAAGAGACCCAGTACTTC. Translated: CASSSLADGQETQYF.

The chain links TRBV7-2 to TRBJ2-2; 8 bases line up with TRBD2. Germline CDR1 reads SGHTA; CDR2 reads FQGNSA. V lost 5 bases, J lost 5 bases, and 7 bases stayed unmatched. The CDR3 has 15 residues. In DNA form, the CDR3 reads TGTGCCAGCAGCCCCGCCCGGGGGGGGACCGGGGAGCTGTTTTTT. It yields the protein CASSPARGGTGELFF.

This clone was seen a handful of times. The chain employs TRBV5-1 and TRBJ2-3, with 7 positions matching TRBD1. The CDR3 contains 15 residues. J lost 2 bases, V lost 2 bases, and 5 bases had no gene match. Germline V CDR1 and CDR2: SGHRS, YFSETQ. The CDR3 protein is CASSLQGYVTDTQYF. Here the CDR3 DNA reads TGCGCCAGCAGCTTACAGGGGTATGTCACAGATACGCAGTATTTT.

There are many counts of this clone. J is TRBJ1-1 and V is TRBV7-9; D uncertain. The germline V and J ends were trimmed by 0 bases and 5 bases, with 7 bases remaining between them. The germline CDR1 and CDR2 sequences are SEHNR and FQNEAQ (reference sequence). The CDR3 covers 13 residues. CDR3 bases: TGTGCCAGCAGCTTAGCCGGGGAAACTGAAGCTTTCTTT. It yields the protein CASSLAGETEAFF. Full variable domain (remainder filled in from reference TRBV7-9 and TRBJ1-1): DTGVSQNPRHKITKRGQNVTFRCDPISEHNRLYWYRQTLGQGPEFLTYFQNEAQLEKSRLLSDRFSAERPKGSFSTLEIQRTEQGDSAMYLCASSLAGETEAFFGQGTRLTVV.

The chain recombines TRBV7-9 with TRBJ1-1; no clear D. The V and J ends lost 6 bases and 3 bases respectively, with 8 bases between them. Germline V gene data show CDR1 as SEHNR and CDR2 as FQNEAQ (reference sequence). The CDR3 runs 12 residues. The CDR3 sequence is CASSRRDTEAFF. CDR3 in DNA: TGTGCCAGCAGTAGGAGGGACACTGAAGCTTTCTTT. The full variable domain, its missing parts supplied by reference TRBV7-9 and TRBJ1-1, is DTGVSQNPRHKITKRGQNVTFRCDPISEHNRLYWYRQTLGQGPEFLTYFQNEAQLEKSRLLSDRFSAERPKGSFSTLEIQRTEQGDSAMYLCASSRRDTEAFFGQGTRLTVV.

This chain connects TRBV19 to TRBJ2-2; unclear D gene. Trimming pared 3 bases from V and 5 bases from J, leaving 13 bases between. Germline CDR1 and CDR2: LNHDA and SQIVND (reference sequence). This CDR3 comprises 15 residues. DNA of the CDR3: TGTGCCAGTAGTATCCTACCAGGTGTGACCGGGGAGCTGTTTTTT. It codes for CASSILPGVTGELFF.

Comment on this clone: Other DNA sequences in the same sample also yield this CDR3. This sequence joins TRBV2 and TRBJ1-1; no clear D. The ends were cut back, 5 bases at V and 0 bases at J, with 7 bases in the middle. CDR1 is SNHLY and CDR2 is FYNNEI in the germline V gene. This CDR3 comprises 13 residues. CDR3 sequence: CASSTGVNTEAFF. As DNA, the CDR3 is TGTGCCAGCAGTACCGGAGTGAACACTGAAGCTTTCTTT.

This chain joins TRBV11-3 and TRBJ2-7, with 8 positions matching TRBD1. The V segment lost 0 bases and the J segment 2 bases; nucleotides outside the gene matches: 6. From germline, CDR1 is SGHNT and CDR2 YENEEA. The CDR3 extends over 16 amino acids. This chain's CDR3 is CASSLDGTGATYEQYF. The CDR3 DNA reads as TGTGCCAGCAGCTTAGATGGGACAGGTGCAACCTACGAGCAGTACTTC.

The genes are TRBV19 and TRBJ1-5, with TRBD1 matching 12 bases. Looked up from germline, CDR1 is LNHDA and CDR2 is SQIVND (reference sequence). Trimming took 3 bases from V and 6 from J; bases not matched to a gene: 3. CDR3 size: 15 residues. The CDR3 region has the DNA TGTGCCAGTAGTATGGGACAGGGGGCTTTTCAGCCCCAGCATTTT. This encodes CASSMGQGAFQPQHF.

This clone was observed a single time. V usage is TRBV9 and J usage is TRBJ2-1; TRBD2 aligns across 8 bases. Germline V CDR1 and CDR2: SGDLS, YYNGEE. V gave up 2 bases and J gave up 4 bases; unmatched junction bases: 5. This CDR3 is 15 amino acids long. CDR3 sequence (DNA): TGTGCCAGCAGCGTTAGCGGGGAGACATACAATGAGCAGTTCTTC. As protein: CASSVSGETYNEQFF.

V gene TRBV4-3 combines with J gene TRBJ1-6; D perhaps matches TRBD1 (6 bases). This CDR3 is built from 15 residues. V lost 4 bases and J 9 bases, leaving 16 bases between the germline ends. Germline V lookup: CDR1 LGHNA, CDR2 YSLEER. This chain's CDR3 is CASSREQGGFSPLHF. DNA of the CDR3: TGCGCCAGCAGCCGGGAACAGGGTGGTTTTTCACCCCTCCACTTT.

The CDR3 DNA reads TGTGCCAGCAGTTATGAAATTAAAAGCCCTCTACCCCCATACGAGCAGTACTTC. This sequence encodes CASSYEIKSPLPPYEQYF. V usage is TRBV6-2 or TRBV6-3 and J usage is TRBJ2-7; D gene uncertain. Trimming took 3 bases from V and 4 from J, leaving 25 bases between them. CDR1 is MNHEY, CDR2 SVGEGT, per germline. CDR3 length equals 18 residues.

The rearrangement joins TRBV21-1 to TRBJ2-7; the tabulated D call, TRBD1, remains unverified against the DNA. TRBV21-1 has pseudogene status. This CDR3 is built from 15 residues. In nucleotides, the CDR3 is TGTGCCAGCAGCAAATCCCAGGGGGCCATCTACGAGCAGTACTTC. It specifies CASSKSQGAIYEQYF.